These 10 T cell receptor beta chains were sequenced from one sample in a study of cytomegalovirus exposure and HLA in healthy donors. In the PCR, 60 Vbeta and 13 Jbeta primers were used. Generated by immunoSEQ multiplex PCR, the TCRdb table keeps only in-frame clones and is missing some. The sample includes under 150,000 clones, around 82% of them seen just once. Sequenced input: PBMCs. These receptors originate from a man in his forties in good health and CMV-seropositive.

The chain links TRBV5-8 to TRBJ1-1; D not resolved. V was shortened by 6 bases and J by 2 bases, with 17 bases between the two germline ends. CDR3 length equals 15 residues. CDR1 and CDR2 (germline): SGHTS, YDEGEE. This CDR3 is CASTPDISPNTEAFF. For the CDR3, the DNA is TGTGCCAGCACTCCCGACATCTCCCCAAACACTGAAGCTTTCTTT.

This clone was observed at least ten times. This chain uses TRBV5-6 with TRBJ1-2, with unresolved D. Germline V gives CDR1 SGHDT, CDR2 YYEEEE. Deletions cut 0 bases from V and 4 bases from J, with 7 bases between. This CDR3 region has 13 residues. CDR3 in DNA: TGTGCCAGCAGCTTGGTCGTAGTCTATGGCTACACCTTC. Its translation: CASSLVVVYGYTF. Together with reference TRBV5-6 and TRBJ1-2, the CDR3 gives the full variable domain: DAGVTQSPTHLIKTRGQQVTLRCSPKSGHDTVSWYQQALGQGPQFIFQYYEEEERQRGNFPDRFSGHQFPNYSSELNVNALLLGDSALYLCASSLVVVYGYTFGSGTRLTVV.

The genes are TRBV10-3 and TRBJ2-3; 8 bases are a match to TRBD1. This CDR3 is built from 15 residues. The J segment lost 2 bases and the V segment lost 6 bases, leaving 7 bases of the junction unmatched. Germline V lookup: CDR1 ENHRY, CDR2 SYGVKD. CDR3 sequence: CAIRTGGLYTDTQYF. DNA of the CDR3: TGTGCCATCAGAACAGGGGGTTTATACACAGATACGCAGTATTTT.

The chain links TRBV4-2 to TRBJ2-7, with 7 bases fitting TRBD1. After removal of 2 bases from V and 3 bases from J, the junction contained 4 bases not matched to a gene. Per the germline V gene, CDR1 is LGHNA and CDR2 is YNFKEQ. The CDR3 is 14 amino acids. CDR3 bases: TGTGCCAGCAGCCAACGGGACAGTAACTACGAGCAGTACTTC. Translation gives CASSQRDSNYEQYF.

The rearrangement links TRBV7-8 to TRBJ2-3; the D is unclear. Per germline, CDR1 SGHVS and CDR2 FQNEAQ. V lost 1 base and J 5 bases, leaving 13 bases between the germline ends. The CDR3 runs 15 residues. CDR3 nucleotide sequence: TGTGCCAGCAGCTTAGAGGCGGCCCCTAGAGATACGCAGTATTTT. This codes for CASSLEAAPRDTQYF.

The chain carries TRBV7-9 and TRBJ2-1; TRBD2 aligns across 9 bases. The CDR3 covers 14 residues. V was pared by 1 base and J by 6 bases, with 1 base of the junction left unmatched. Germline loops: CDR1 SEHNR, CDR2 FQNEAQ (reference sequence). CDR3 region: CASSLEAGGNEQFF. The CDR3 bases are TGTGCCAGCAGCTTAGAAGCGGGAGGCAATGAGCAGTTCTTC.

The V gene is TRBV9, the J gene TRBJ2-2; the D gene is possibly TRBD2 (6 bases). The V end lost 3 bases, the J end lost 4 bases, and 19 bases lay between the germline ends. The CDR3 runs to 17 residues. Germline-derived CDR1 and CDR2 are SGDLS and YYNGEE. The CDR3 sequence is CASSGGSGVRGTGELFF. The CDR3 DNA reads TGTGCCAGCAGCGGGGGCTCGGGGGTGCGGGGCACCGGGGAGCTGTTTTTT.

The chain combines TRBV28 with TRBJ1-1; 7 bases agree with TRBD1. Germline trimming cut 3 bases from V and 11 bases from J; bases unmatched to any gene: 12. CDR1 is MDHEN, CDR2 SYDVKM, per germline. The CDR3 consists of 14 residues. CDR3 residues: CASSLRGRRLRAFF. CDR3 bases: TGTGCCAGCAGTTTGAGGGGGCGGAGGTTAAGGGCTTTCTTT.

The rearrangement links TRBV7-2 to TRBJ2-7; 8 bases are a match to TRBD2. Germline lookup yields CDR1 SGHTA and CDR2 FQGNSA. The CDR3 is 16 residues long. V was pared by 0 bases and J by 4 bases, with 8 bases of the junction left unmatched. Here the CDR3 reads CASSLAGLAGGYEQYF. The CDR3 region has the DNA TGTGCCAGCAGCTTAGCCGGGCTAGCGGGTGGTTACGAGCAGTACTTC. The full variable domain, completed using reference TRBV7-2 and TRBJ2-7, is GAGVSQSPSNKVTEKGKDVELRCDPISGHTALYWYRQSLGQGLEFLIYFQGNSAPDKSGLPSDRFSAERTGGSVSTLTIQRTQQEDSAVYLCASSLAGLAGGYEQYFGPGTRLTVT.

J is TRBJ2-3 and V is TRBV2, with 7 bases fitting TRBD2. V trimming: 3 bases; J trimming: 1 base; junction bases outside the gene matches: 4. The CDR3 is 15 residues long. The V gene's germline CDR1 is SNHLY and CDR2 FYNNEI. CDR3 in DNA: TGTGCCAGCAGTGAGGGACGGGGGGGCACAGATACGCAGTATTTT. Protein product: CASSEGRGGTDTQYF.